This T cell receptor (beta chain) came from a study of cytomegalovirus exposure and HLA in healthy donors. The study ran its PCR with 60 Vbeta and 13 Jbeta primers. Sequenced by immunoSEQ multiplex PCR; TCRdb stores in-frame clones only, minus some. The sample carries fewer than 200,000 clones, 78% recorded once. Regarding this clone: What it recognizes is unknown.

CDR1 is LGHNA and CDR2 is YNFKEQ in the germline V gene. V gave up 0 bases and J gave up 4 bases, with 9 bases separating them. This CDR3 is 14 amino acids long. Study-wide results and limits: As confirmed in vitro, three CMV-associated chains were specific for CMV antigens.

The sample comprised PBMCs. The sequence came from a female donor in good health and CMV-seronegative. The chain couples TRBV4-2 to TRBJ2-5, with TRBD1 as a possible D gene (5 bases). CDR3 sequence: CASSQDQGRETQYF. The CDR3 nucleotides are TGTGCCAGCAGCCAAGATCAGGGTAGAGAGACCCAGTACTTC.